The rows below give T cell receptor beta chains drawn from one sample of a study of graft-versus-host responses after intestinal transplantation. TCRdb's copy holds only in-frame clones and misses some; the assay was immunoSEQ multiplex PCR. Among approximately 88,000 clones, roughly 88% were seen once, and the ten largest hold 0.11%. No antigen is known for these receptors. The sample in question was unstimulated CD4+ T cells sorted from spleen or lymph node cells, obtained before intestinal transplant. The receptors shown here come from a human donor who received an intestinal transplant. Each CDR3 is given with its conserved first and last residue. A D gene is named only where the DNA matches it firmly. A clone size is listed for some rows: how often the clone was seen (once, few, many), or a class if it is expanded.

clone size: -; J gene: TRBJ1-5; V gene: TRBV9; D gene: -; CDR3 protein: CASSVDSSNQPQHF; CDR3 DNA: TGTGCCAGCAGCGTCGACAGTAGCAATCAGCCCCAGCATTTT
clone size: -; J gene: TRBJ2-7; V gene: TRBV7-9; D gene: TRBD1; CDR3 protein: CASSPTTGENEQYF; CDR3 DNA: TGTGCCAGCAGCCCAACAACAGGGGAAAACGAGCAGTACTTC
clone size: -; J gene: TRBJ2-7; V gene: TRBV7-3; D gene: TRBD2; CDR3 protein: CASSPLGGTQTYEQYF; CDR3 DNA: TGTGCCAGCAGCCCCCTCGGGGGGACTCAAACCTACGAGCAGTACTTC
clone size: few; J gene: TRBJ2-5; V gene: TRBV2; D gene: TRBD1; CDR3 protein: CASSEGDRVETQYF; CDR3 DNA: TGTGCCAGCAGCGAGGGGGACAGGGTGGAGACCCAGTACTTC
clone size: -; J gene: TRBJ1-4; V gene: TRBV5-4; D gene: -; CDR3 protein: CASSLGGEEKLFF; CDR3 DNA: TGTGCCAGCAGCTTAGGGGGGGAGGAAAAACTGTTTTTT
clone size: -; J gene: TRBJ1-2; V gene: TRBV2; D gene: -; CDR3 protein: CATTWGQDPYGYTF; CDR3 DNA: TGTGCCACCACCTGGGGCCAGGACCCCTATGGCTACACCTTC
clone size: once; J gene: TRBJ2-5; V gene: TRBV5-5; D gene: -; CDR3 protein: CASSLGLQETQYF; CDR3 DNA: TGTGCCAGCAGCCTCGGACTGCAAGAGACCCAGTACTTC
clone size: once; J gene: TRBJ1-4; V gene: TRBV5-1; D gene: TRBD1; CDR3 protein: CASSSTGTANEKLFF; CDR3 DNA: TGCGCCAGCAGCTCAACCGGGACAGCGAATGAAAAACTGTTTTTT
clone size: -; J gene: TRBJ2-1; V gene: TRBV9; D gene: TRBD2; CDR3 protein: CASSVVGSGGAHEQFF; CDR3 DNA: TGTGCCAGCAGCGTAGTAGGTAGCGGGGGGGCCCATGAGCAGTTCTTC
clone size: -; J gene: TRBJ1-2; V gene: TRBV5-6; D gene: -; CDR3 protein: CASSLGTWADGYTF; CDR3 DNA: TGTGCCAGCAGCTTAGGGACTTGGGCGGATGGCTACACCTTC
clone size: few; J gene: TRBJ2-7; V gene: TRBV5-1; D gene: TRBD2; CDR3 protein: CASSLELAGGPYEQYF; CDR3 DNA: TGCGCCAGCAGCTTGGAACTAGCGGGGGGTCCCTACGAGCAGTACTTC
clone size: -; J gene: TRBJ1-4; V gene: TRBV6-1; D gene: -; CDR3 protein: CASIGTYEKLFF; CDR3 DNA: TGTGCCAGCATCGGGACTTATGAAAAACTGTTTTTT
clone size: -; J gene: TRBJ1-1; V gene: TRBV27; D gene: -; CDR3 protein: CASSFRAYAEAFF; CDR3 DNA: TGTGCCAGCAGTTTTCGAGCTTACGCTGAAGCTTTCTTT
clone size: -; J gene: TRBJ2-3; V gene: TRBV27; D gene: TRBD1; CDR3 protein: CASGSTGGGLPDTQYF; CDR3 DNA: TGTGCCAGCGGCTCCACAGGGGGCGGCCTCCCAGATACGCAGTATTTT
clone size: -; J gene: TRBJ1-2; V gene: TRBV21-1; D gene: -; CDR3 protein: CASSKEGETGDNSPYGYTF; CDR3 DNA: TGTGCCAGCAGCAAAGAGGGGGAGACAGGGGATAATAGTCCATATGGCTACACCTTC
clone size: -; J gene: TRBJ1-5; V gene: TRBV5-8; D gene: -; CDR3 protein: CASSPGGTHQPQHF; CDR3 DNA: TGTGCCAGCAGCCCGGGGGGGACCCATCAGCCCCAGCATTTT
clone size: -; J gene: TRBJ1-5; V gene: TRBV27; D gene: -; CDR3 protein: CASSLGAASNQPQHF; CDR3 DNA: TGTGCCAGCAGTTTGGGGGCAGCCAGCAATCAGCCCCAGCATTTT
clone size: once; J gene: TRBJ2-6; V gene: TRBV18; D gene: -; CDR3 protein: CASSRGPGANVLTF; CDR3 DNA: TGTGCCAGCTCGCGGGGCCCCGGGGCCAACGTCCTGACTTTC
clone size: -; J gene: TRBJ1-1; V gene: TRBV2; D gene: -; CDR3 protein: CATEGEKVGEAFF; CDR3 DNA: TGTGCCACCGAGGGGGAGAAGGTAGGCGAAGCTTTCTTT
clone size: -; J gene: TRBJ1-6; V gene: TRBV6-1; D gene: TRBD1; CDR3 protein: CASSTGQGDNSPLHF; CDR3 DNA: TGTGCCAGCAGCACTGGACAGGGGGATAATTCACCCCTCCACTTT
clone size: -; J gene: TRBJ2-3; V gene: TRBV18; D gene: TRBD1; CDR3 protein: CASSPGTGIIDTQYF; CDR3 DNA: TGTGCCAGCTCACCAGGGACAGGGATTATAGATACGCAGTATTTT
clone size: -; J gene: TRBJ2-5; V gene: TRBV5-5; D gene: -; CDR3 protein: CASSLEVYQETQYF; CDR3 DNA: TGTGCCAGCAGCCTTGAGGTGTACCAAGAGACCCAGTACTTC
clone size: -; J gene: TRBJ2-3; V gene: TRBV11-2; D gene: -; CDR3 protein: CASSLVPTTDTQYF; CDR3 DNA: TGTGCCAGCAGCTTAGTCCCTACCACAGATACGCAGTATTTT
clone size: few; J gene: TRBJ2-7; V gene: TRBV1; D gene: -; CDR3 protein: CTTESEQYF; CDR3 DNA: TGCACCACCGAGTCCGAGCAGTACTTC
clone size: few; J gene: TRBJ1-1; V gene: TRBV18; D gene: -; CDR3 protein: CASSEATEAFF; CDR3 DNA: TGTGCCAGCTCCGAGGCAACTGAAGCTTTCTTT
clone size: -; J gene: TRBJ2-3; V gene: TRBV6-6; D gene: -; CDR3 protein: CASAGGTDTQYF; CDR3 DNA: TGTGCCAGTGCAGGTGGCACAGATACGCAGTATTTT
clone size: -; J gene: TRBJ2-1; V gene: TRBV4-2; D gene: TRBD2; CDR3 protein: CASSQLAVSKSSYNEQFF; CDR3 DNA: TGTGCCAGCAGCCAGCTAGCGGTGTCAAAGAGCTCCTACAATGAGCAGTTCTTC
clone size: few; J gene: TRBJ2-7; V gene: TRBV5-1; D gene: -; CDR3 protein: CASSRTDSSYEQYF; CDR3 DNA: TGCGCCAGCAGCCGGACGGACAGCTCCTACGAGCAGTACTTC
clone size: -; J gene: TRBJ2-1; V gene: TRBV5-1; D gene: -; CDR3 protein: CASSIDKYNEQFF; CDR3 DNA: TGCGCCAGCAGCATCGACAAATACAATGAGCAGTTCTTC
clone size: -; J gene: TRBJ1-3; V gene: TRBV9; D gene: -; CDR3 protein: CASSVSTGGAGNTIYF; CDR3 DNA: TGTGCCAGCAGCGTATCTACCGGAGGGGCTGGAAACACCATATATTTT
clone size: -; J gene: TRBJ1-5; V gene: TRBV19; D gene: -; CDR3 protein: CASSIKDLGNQPQHF; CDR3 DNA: TGTGCCAGTAGTATCAAGGACTTGGGCAATCAGCCCCAGCATTTT
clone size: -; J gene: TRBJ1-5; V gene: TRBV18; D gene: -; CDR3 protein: CASSPERSNQPQHF; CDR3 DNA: TGTGCCAGCTCACCCGAACGGAGCAATCAGCCCCAGCATTTT
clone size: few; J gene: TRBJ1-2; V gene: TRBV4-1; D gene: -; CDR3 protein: CASSQVEQGSLGYGYTF; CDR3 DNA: TGCGCCAGCAGCCAAGTCGAGCAGGGGTCCTTGGGGTATGGCTACACCTTC
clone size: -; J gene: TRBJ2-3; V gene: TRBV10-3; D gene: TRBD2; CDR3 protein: CAITRSGGPDTQYF; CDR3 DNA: TGTGCCATCACCCGTAGCGGGGGGCCAGATACGCAGTATTTT
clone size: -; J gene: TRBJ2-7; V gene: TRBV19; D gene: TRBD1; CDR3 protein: CASSQSLGTAYEQYF; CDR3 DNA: TGTGCCAGTAGTCAGTCCTTGGGGACAGCCTACGAGCAGTACTTC
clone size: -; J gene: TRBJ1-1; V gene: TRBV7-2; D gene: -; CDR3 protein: CASSWGGRTEAFF; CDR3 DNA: TGTGCCAGCAGCTGGGGGGGAAGGACTGAAGCTTTCTTT
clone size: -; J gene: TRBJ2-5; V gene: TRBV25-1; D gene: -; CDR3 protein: CASSVGEETQYF; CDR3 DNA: TGTGCCAGCAGTGTAGGAGAAGAGACCCAGTACTTC
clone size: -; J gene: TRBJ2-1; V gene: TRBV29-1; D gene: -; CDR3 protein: CSVESTGYNEQFF; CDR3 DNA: TGCAGCGTTGAATCGACGGGCTACAATGAGCAGTTCTTC
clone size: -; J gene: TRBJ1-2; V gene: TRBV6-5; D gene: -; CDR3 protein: CASREYGTPNYGYTF; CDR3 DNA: TGTGCCAGCAGGGAATACGGGACACCTAACTATGGCTACACCTTC
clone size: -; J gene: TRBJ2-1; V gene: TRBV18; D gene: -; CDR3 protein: CASLPGTYNEQFF; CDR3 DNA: TGTGCCAGCTTACCCGGGACTTACAATGAGCAGTTCTTC
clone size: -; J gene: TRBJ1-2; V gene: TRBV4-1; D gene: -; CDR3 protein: CASSQEGGVLGYTF; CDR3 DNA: TGCGCCAGCAGCCAAGAAGGCGGGGTACTGGGCTACACCTTC
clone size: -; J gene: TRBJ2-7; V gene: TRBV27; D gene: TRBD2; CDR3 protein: CASTVSGGEAYEQYF; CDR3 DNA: TGTGCCAGCACAGTTAGTGGGGGGGAAGCCTACGAGCAGTACTTC
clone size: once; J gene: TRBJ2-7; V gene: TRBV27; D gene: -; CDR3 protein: CASSLSSVIHEQYF; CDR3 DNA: TGTGCCAGCAGTTTATCAAGCGTTATCCACGAGCAGTACTTC